This T cell receptor (beta chain) was recorded in a study of shared clonotypes between healthy human individuals. Across the study: Each donor's CD8 memory used one plate, CD8 naive two, each CD4 subset three.

The naive CD8 subset, CD45RO-negative cells positively selected for CCR7, excluded terminally differentiated effector memory CD45RA+ cells. There were only Caucasian adults among the donors, and all lived in Nashville, Tennessee. In this sample, this clone turned up once. Sorted-subset replicate PCRs used 200 ng DNA, about 30,000 T cell genomes. TCRdb's table, derived via immunoSEQ multiplex PCR, lists solely in-frame clones and lacks some. The repertoire holds about 2.1 million clones, with under 95% as singletons. Sequenced: naive CD8+ T cells from PBMCs. The source is a man between 18 and 35 years old in good health. Some clones in this sample may be carry-over from other donors' samples.

In DNA, the CDR3 is TGTGCCAGCAGCTTAGCCTTACTAGCGGGAGGGCCAGGCAATGAGCAGTTCTTC. Its translation: CASSLALLAGGPGNEQFF. V and J are TRBV7-6 and TRBJ2-1, with TRBD2 identical over 13 bases. The V segment lost 0 bases and the J segment 6 bases; nucleotides outside the gene matches: 8. This CDR3 contains 18 residues. Looked up from germline, CDR1 is SGHVS and CDR2 is FNYEAQ.